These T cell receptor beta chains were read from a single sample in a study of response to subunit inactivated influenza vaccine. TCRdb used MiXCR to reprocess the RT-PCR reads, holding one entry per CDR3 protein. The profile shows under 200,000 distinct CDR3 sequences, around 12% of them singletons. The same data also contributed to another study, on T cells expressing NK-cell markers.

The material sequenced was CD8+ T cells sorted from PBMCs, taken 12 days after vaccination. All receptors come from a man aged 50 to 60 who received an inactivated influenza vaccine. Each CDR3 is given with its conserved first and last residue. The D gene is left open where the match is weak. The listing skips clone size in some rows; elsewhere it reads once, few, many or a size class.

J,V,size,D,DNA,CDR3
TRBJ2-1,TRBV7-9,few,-,TGTGCCAGCAGCTTAGGGGCCGGATCGACCTACAATGAGCAGTTCTTC,CASSLGAGSTYNEQFF
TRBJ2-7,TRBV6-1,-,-,TGTGCCAGCAGCCCCCTGGGGAGAGACACCTACGAGCAGTACTTC,CASSPLGRDTYEQYF
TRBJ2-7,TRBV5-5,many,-,TGTGCCAGCAGCTTAGGTCGGGCTTACGAGCAGTACTTC,CASSLGRAYEQYF
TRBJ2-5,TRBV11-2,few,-,TGTGCCAGCAGCTTAGATCTTTGGGACCCCGTCGAGACCCAGTACTTC,CASSLDLWDPVETQYF
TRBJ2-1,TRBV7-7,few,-,TGTGCCAGCAGCTTACGCCTAGCGACGCACAATGAGCAGTTCTTC,CASSLRLATHNEQFF
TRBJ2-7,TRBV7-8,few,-,TGTGCCACCACCTCCGGGGCACCGGCGGACGAGCAGTACTTC,CATTSGAPADEQYF
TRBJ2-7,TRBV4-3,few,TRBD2,TGCGCCAGCAGCCAAGATATAGCGGGAGACTACGAGCAGTACTTC,CASSQDIAGDYEQYF
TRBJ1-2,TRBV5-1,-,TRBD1,TGCGCCAGCAGCTCAGACAGGGGCTACTATGGCTACACCTTC,CASSSDRGYYGYTF
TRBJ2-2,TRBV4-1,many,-,TGCGCCAGCAGCCAAGCGAAGAACACCGGGGAGCTGTTTTTT,CASSQAKNTGELFF
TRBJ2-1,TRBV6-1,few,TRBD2,TGTGCCAGCAGTGAGGGACTAGCGGGACGATCCTACAATGAGCAGTTCTTC,CASSEGLAGRSYNEQFF
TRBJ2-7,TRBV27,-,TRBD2,TGTGCCAGCAGCAAGGACGGGGGGGTCTACGAGCAGTACTTC,CASSKDGGVYEQYF
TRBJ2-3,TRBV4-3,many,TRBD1,TGCGCCAGCAGCCAAGAAGGAACAGGGGCCACAGATACGCAGTATTTT,CASSQEGTGATDTQYF
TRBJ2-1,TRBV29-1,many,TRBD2,TGCAGCGAGACCGGGACTAGCCATGAGCAGTTCTTC,CSETGTSHEQFF
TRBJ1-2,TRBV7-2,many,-,TGTGCCAGCAGCTTCCCCAACTATGGCTACACCTTC,CASSFPNYGYTF
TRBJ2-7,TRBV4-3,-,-,TGCGCCAGCAGCCAAGCGTGGGGGAGCTCCTACGAGCAGTACTTC,CASSQAWGSSYEQYF
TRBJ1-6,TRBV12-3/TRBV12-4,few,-,TGTGCCAGCAGTTACGAGAGAAAATATAATTCACCCCTCCACTTT,CASSYERKYNSPLHF
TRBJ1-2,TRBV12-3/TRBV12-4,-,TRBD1,TGTGCCAGCAGCCCACAGGGGGTCTGGGGCTACACCTTC,CASSPQGVWGYTF
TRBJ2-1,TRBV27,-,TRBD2,TGTGCCAGCAGACCCGGAGCGGGAGCTAGTAATGAGCAGTTCTTC,CASRPGAGASNEQFF
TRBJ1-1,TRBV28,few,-,TGTGCCAGCAGTTTCATTGTGGGAGAAGTTACTGAAGCTTTCTTT,CASSFIVGEVTEAFF
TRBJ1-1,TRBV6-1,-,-,TGTGCCAGCAGTGGGTGGGCAGCGAACACTGAAGCTTTCTTT,CASSGWAANTEAFF
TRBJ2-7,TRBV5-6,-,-,TGTGCCAGCAGCTTGGCCGCGGCGGTCACAGGGCAGTACTTC,CASSLAAAVTGQYF
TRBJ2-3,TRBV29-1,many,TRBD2,TGCAGCGTTGATTCCCGGGAGGGGTATACGCAGTATTTT,CSVDSREGYTQYF
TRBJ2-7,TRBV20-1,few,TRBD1,TGCAGTGCTAGAGAAACAGGGGCGTCACCCTACGAGCAGTACTTC,CSARETGASPYEQYF
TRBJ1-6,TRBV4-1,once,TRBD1,TGCGCCAGCAGCCTTCGCGGACAGGGGGGTGGTTCACCCCTCCACTTT,CASSLRGQGGGSPLHF
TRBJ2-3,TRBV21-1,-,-,TGTGCCAGCAGCAAAGTCAGGGGGGATACGCAGTATTTT,CASSKVRGDTQYF
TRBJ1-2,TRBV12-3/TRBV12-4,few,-,TGTGCCAGCAGTTTAGGACACTGGGGCCTCTATGGCTACACCTTC,CASSLGHWGLYGYTF
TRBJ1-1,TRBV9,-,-,TGTGCCAGCAGCGTAGCGACGTCTGCTGAAGCTTTCTTT,CASSVATSAEAFF
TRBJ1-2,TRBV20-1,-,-,TGCAGTGCTCTCCCCGGGACCCGTCATGGCTACACCTTC,CSALPGTRHGYTF
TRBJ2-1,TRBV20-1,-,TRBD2,TGCAGTGCTAGTTGGGCTAGCGGGAACAATGAGCAGTTCTTC,CSASWASGNNEQFF
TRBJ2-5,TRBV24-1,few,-,TGTGCCACCAGTGAGGACGGTCAAGAGACCCAGTACTTC,CATSEDGQETQYF
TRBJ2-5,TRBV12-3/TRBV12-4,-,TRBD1,TGTGCCAGCAGACCGACAGGGGGCCTAGAGACCCAGTACTTC,CASRPTGGLETQYF
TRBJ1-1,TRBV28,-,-,TGTGCCAGCAGTTTACAGACCACTGAAGCTTTCTTT,CASSLQTTEAFF
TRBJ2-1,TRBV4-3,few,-,TGCGCCAGCAGCCAAGGGGAAAACGGGAATGAGCAGTTCTTC,CASSQGENGNEQFF
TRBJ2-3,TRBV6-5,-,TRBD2,TGTGCCAGCAGTTACTCGGCGGGAGTTCTGGATACGCAGTATTTT,CASSYSAGVLDTQYF
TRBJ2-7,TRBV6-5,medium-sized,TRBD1,TGTGCCAGCAGTTACACCGGGACAGGGTATCAGTACTTC,CASSYTGTGYQYF
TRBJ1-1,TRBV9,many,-,TGTGCCAGCAGCCCAGACAGGTGGGACACTGAAGCTTTCTTT,CASSPDRWDTEAFF
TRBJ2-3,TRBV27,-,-,TGTGCCAGCGCAACAGGGAGCACAGATACGCAGTATTTT,CASATGSTDTQYF
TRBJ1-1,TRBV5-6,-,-,TGTGCCAGCAGCTTCCCCTCCATGAACACTGAAGCTTTCTTT,CASSFPSMNTEAFF
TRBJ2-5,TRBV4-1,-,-,TGCGCCAGCAGCCGGTCCCTCTCGGGAAACCAAGAGACCCAGTACTTC,CASSRSLSGNQETQYF
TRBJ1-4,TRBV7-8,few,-,TGTGCCAGCAGCACCCCGACGGGAATGGCTGAAAAACTGTTTTTT,CASSTPTGMAEKLFF
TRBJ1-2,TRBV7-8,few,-,TGTGCCAGCAGCTTATTTCTGATCCCGACGGAAGAAACCTACAACTATGGCTACACCTTC,CASSLFLIPTEETYNYGYTF
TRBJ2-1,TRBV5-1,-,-,TGCGCCAGCAGCTTGGTAGTGGGGGGACTCTACAATGAGCAGTTCTTC,CASSLVVGGLYNEQFF
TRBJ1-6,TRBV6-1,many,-,TGTGCCAGCAGTGGGCAGGGCTGGGACTATAATTCACCCCTCCACTTT,CASSGQGWDYNSPLHF
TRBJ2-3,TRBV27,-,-,TGTGCCAGCAGCGCAGGGACGGAGAGGGCAGATACGCAGTATTTT,CASSAGTERADTQYF
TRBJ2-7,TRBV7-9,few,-,TGTGCCAGCAGCGGGGGACCCATTTACGAGCAGTACTTC,CASSGGPIYEQYF
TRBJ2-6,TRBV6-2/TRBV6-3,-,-,TGTGCCAGCAACGGGGTTTCTGGGGCCAACGTCCTGACTTTC,CASNGVSGANVLTF
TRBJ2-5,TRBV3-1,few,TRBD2,TGTGCCAGCAGCCATCTGACTAGCGGGGGTACAGAGACCCAGTACTTC,CASSHLTSGGTETQYF
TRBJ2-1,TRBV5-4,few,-,TGTGCCAGCAGCCCCGATGGGCACCTGAGCTCCTACAATGAGCAGTTCTTC,CASSPDGHLSSYNEQFF
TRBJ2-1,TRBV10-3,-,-,TGTGCCATCAGTGAGGACCAGGGACGTGGGAACAATGAGCAGTTCTTC,CAISEDQGRGNNEQFF
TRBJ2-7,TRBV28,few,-,TGTGCCAGCAGCCTCGGCCTCCACCCCTACGAGCAGTACTTC,CASSLGLHPYEQYF